This T cell receptor (beta chain) emerged from a study of T cell responses to AZD1222 COVID-19 vaccine. Regarding the study as a whole: The donors showed a predominance of white British ancestry and of females, with possible underestimation of clonal diversity.

Some clones are missing from TCRdb's copy, which holds only in-frame ones; the method was immunoSEQ multiplex PCR. The table shows about 110,000 clones, with roughly 92% occurring only once. With respect to this clone: Its antigen is as yet unknown.

The material was peripheral blood, obtained on day 0 of AZD1222 vaccination. The receptor was derived from an adult in good health.

The CDR3 loop reads CASSDQGAPGYGYTF. CDR3 DNA: TGCGCCAGCAGTGATCAGGGGGCGCCGGGCTATGGCTACACCTTC. The chain recombines TRBV10-1 with TRBJ1-2; 8 bases are a match to TRBD1. This CDR3 is 15 amino acids long. V lost 3 bases, J lost 4 bases, and 7 bases stayed unmatched. Germline loops: CDR1 WNHNN, CDR2 SYGVQD (reference sequence).